Shown below are 16 T cell receptor beta chains from a single sample sequenced in a study of blood T cell repertoires in COVID-19. Here immunoSEQ multiplex PCR was the method, and the copy in TCRdb shows in-frame clones only, minus some. The data hold about 250,000 clones, with over 70% observed a single time. The source material was peripheral blood. The receptor source for this set is a man aged 80 or over with acute or convalescent COVID-19.

The V and J genes are TRBV3-1 (or the pseudogene TRBV3-2) and TRBJ2-7; 11 bases map to TRBD2. Trimming cost V 4 bases and J 2 bases; bases outside gene matches: 13. The CDR3 covers 18 residues. The germline V gene has CDR1 LGHDT and CDR2 YNNKEL (reference sequence). As DNA, the CDR3 is TGTGCCAGCAGCCGGATTGGTTGGACTAGCGGGTTTACCTACGAGCAGTACTTC. Translation gives CASSRIGWTSGFTYEQYF.

The chain joins TRBV4-1 to TRBJ2-5; tentative D call: TRBD1 (5 bases). CDR3 size: 17 residues. Germline assignment: CDR1 MGHRA and CDR2 YSYEKL. The V and J ends lost 0 bases and 2 bases respectively, with 16 bases between them. The CDR3, as DNA: TGCGCCAGCAGCCAAGATGACAGCCCGAGCCCACAAGAGACCCAGTACTTC. Translation: CASSQDDSPSPQETQYF.

CDR3 amino acids: CASRSTREKLFF. The DNA of the CDR3 is TGTGCCAGTAGGTCTACGAGAGAAAAACTGTTTTTT. The chain uses TRBV19 and TRBJ1-4; D is uncertain. With 6 bases removed from V and 8 bases from J, the gap between germline ends came to 10 bases. CDR3 length: 12 residues. From germline, CDR1 is LNHDA and CDR2 SQIVND (reference sequence).

V is TRBV4-2 and J is TRBJ2-3, with a weak D call TRBD1 (6 bases). Per germline, CDR1 LGHNA and CDR2 YNFKEQ. V was cut by 0 bases and J by 0 bases, with 10 bases left in between. The CDR3 is 16 residues long. CDR3 sequence reads: CASSQEGAGSTDTQYF. CDR3 bases: TGTGCCAGCAGCCAAGAGGGGGCCGGAAGCACAGATACGCAGTATTTT.

The chain is built from TRBV5-5 and TRBJ1-3; perhaps TRBD1 as D (5 bases). Trimming removed 4 bases at V and 5 bases at J, with 13 bases between. CDR3 length: 14 amino acids. Germline V lookup: CDR1 SGHKS, CDR2 YYEKEE (reference sequence). The CDR3: CASSPDGGRNTIYF. The DNA of the CDR3 is TGTGCCAGCAGCCCAGACGGGGGGAGAAACACCATATATTTT.

V gene TRBV2 combines with J gene TRBJ2-3; 14 bases align to TRBD2. This CDR3 is built from 17 residues. CDR1 SNHLY and CDR2 FYNNEI come from the germline V gene. The V and J ends lost 6 bases and 4 bases, in that order; junction bases with no gene match: 9. The CDR3 here is CASRAGTSGSSADTQYF. The CDR3 DNA sequence: TGTGCCAGCAGAGCCGGGACTAGCGGGAGTTCGGCAGATACGCAGTATTTT.

This clone was seen just once. The chain combines TRBV7-8 with TRBJ2-1, with D unresolved. Trimming left V 5 bases short and J 7 bases short, with 6 bases between. This CDR3 comprises 11 residues. CDR1 and CDR2 from the germline V gene are SGHVS and FQNEAQ. CDR3 coding DNA: TGTGCCAGCAGCGCGAAGAATGAGCAGTTCTTC. Amino acids: CASSAKNEQFF. The whole variable domain, remainder taken from reference TRBV7-8 and TRBJ2-1, is GAGVSQSPRYKVAKRGQDVALRCDPISGHVSLFWYQQALGQGPEFLTYFQNEAQLDKSGLPSDRFFAERPEGSVSTLKIQRTQQEDSAVYLCASSAKNEQFFGPGTRLTVL.

V and J are TRBV27 and TRBJ1-1; perhaps TRBD1 as D (5 bases). The CDR3 has 15 amino acids. V lost 5 bases and J lost 2, with 15 bases in between. Germline-derived CDR1 and CDR2 are MNHEY and SMNVEV (reference sequence). Here the CDR3 reads CASSHPPGSNTEAFF. The CDR3 DNA reads as TGTGCCAGCAGTCACCCCCCAGGGTCAAACACTGAAGCTTTCTTT.

This chain joins TRBV5-1 and TRBJ2-7; the D is unclear. Trimming shortened V by 4 bases and J by 3 bases, and 14 bases separated the two germline ends. The CDR3 is made up of 14 amino acids. Germline loops: CDR1 SGHRS, CDR2 YFSETQ. CDR3 protein: CASSPDPHSYEQYF. In DNA, the CDR3 is TGCGCCAGCAGCCCAGACCCCCACAGCTACGAGCAGTACTTC.

This chain joins TRBV29-1 and TRBJ1-1; D gene ambiguous. There are 11 residues in the CDR3. V dropped 7 bases and J dropped 4 bases, with 10 bases sitting between them. In germline, CDR1 is SQVTM, CDR2 ANQGSEA. This CDR3 reads CSAGDFTEAFF. The CDR3 region has the DNA TGCAGCGCCGGGGATTTCACTGAAGCTTTCTTT.

This chain joins TRBV3-1 (or the pseudogene TRBV3-2) and TRBJ2-7; 11 nucleotides match TRBD2. Germline V gene data show CDR1 as LGHDT and CDR2 as YNNKEL (reference sequence). Unmatched junction bases numbered 5, after V lost 6 bases and J lost 7 bases. The CDR3 is 13 residues long. The CDR3 coding sequence is TGTGCCAGCAGTCTAGCGGGAGGTCAAGAGCAGTACTTC. This gives the protein CASSLAGGQEQYF.

The chain uses TRBV6-5 and TRBJ1-4; D is possibly TRBD1 (5 bases). Germline assignment: CDR1 MNHEY and CDR2 SVGAGI. Trimming cost V 6 bases and J 0 bases, with 11 bases left between them. The CDR3 spans 15 residues. The CDR3 is CASRRDSSTNEKLFF. CDR3 sequence (DNA): TGTGCCAGCAGACGAGACAGCTCAACTAATGAAAAACTGTTTTTT.

This clone showed up just once. The chain couples TRBV14 to TRBJ2-5; 7 bases match TRBD1. With V trimmed by 3 bases and J by 5 bases, 9 bases remained unmatched. The CDR3 spans 15 residues. Germline lookup yields CDR1 SGHDN and CDR2 FVKESK. The CDR3 nucleotides are TGTGCCAGCAGCCACCTGACAGGGTGGGAGGAGACCCAGTACTTC. It is translated as CASSHLTGWEETQYF.

The rearrangement links TRBV7-2 to TRBJ1-1, with no clear D. V was cut by 5 bases and J by 4 bases, with 8 bases left in between. Germline-derived CDR1 and CDR2 are SGHTA and FQGNSA. The CDR3 is made up of 12 amino acids. CDR3 sequence: CASSPYGTEAFF. The CDR3 DNA reads TGTGCCAGCAGCCCATACGGCACTGAAGCTTTCTTT.

V and J are TRBV30 and TRBJ1-2, with D possibly TRBD1 on 5 matching bases. The V gene lost 1 base and the J gene lost 4 bases, with 13 bases spanning the gap. The CDR3 covers 14 residues. Germline V CDR1 and CDR2: GTSNPN, SVGIG (reference sequence). In DNA, the CDR3 is TGTGCCTGGAGTGGGGGGGGACCGCTCTATGGCTACACCTTC. Its translation is CAWSGGGPLYGYTF.

The chain carries TRBV11-2 and TRBJ2-5; tentatively, D is TRBD2 (6 bases). Germline values: CDR1 SGHAT, CDR2 FQNNGV. This CDR3 has 16 amino acids. The V gene lost 5 bases and the J gene lost 2 bases, with 18 bases spanning the gap. The CDR3 nucleotides are TGTGCCAGCAGCCGTGAGGAGGGAATTCCACAAGAGACCCAGTACTTC. Protein: CASSREEGIPQETQYF.